Below, one T cell receptor beta chain is given with its context. At one boundary the junction diverges from the germline segment, which might be a read error. The data are from a study of T cells of healthy individuals. From the 5' RACE reads, TCRdb called clonotypes with MiXCR, one entry per CDR3 protein. This table has 75,000 to 95,000 distinct CDR3 sequences, about 4.8% appearing once. This TCR was recovered from a female donor in good health.

The CDR3 here is CTSSEGGPVTDTQYF. The CDR3 DNA reads TGCACCAGCAGCGAGGGGGGCCCCGTGACAGATACGCAGTATTTT. The genes are TRBV5-1 and TRBJ2-3; the D call may be TRBD1 or TRBD2 (6 bases each). Germline CDR1 SGHRS, CDR2 YFSETQ. The CDR3 has 15 residues. The whole variable domain, filled in from reference TRBV5-1 and TRBJ2-3, reads KAGVTQTPRYLIKTRGQQVTLSCSPISGHRSVSWYQQTPGQGLQFLFEYFSETQRNKGNFPGRFSGRQFSNSRSEMNVSTLELGDSALYLCTSSEGGPVTDTQYFGPGTRLTVL.